This TCR beta chain was documented in a study of CXCR3-negative and CXCR3-positive naive CD8 T cells. As for the study in general: Approximately 140 million TRB reads were obtained in total, which works out to about 1.5 +/- 0.3 million per library. Study-wide results and limits: The study found comparably high diversity in both naive subsets and much lower diversity in memory CD8+ cells. Naive CXCR3-positive and CXCR3-negative cells shared similar TRBV-TRBJ usage, unlike memory cells. More hydrophobic TRB CDR3s were found in CXCR3-positive naive cells than in CXCR3-negative naive cells.

CDR1 is SGHKS and CDR2 is YYEKEE in the germline V gene (reference sequence). This CDR3 comprises 16 residues. The authors gated naive CD8+ T cells as CD45RO-CCR7+CD27+CD95-. TRB cDNA was prepared as libraries by UMI-labeled 5' RACE. TCRdb reworked the 5' RACE reads into one entry per CDR3 protein, no DNA. Its table lists about 120,000 distinct CDR3 sequences. In regard to this clonotype: Its specificity is not known.

Material: naive CXCR3+ CD8+ T cells from blood. Noted subset: CD45RO-CCR7+CD27+CD95- naive CD8+ T cells expressing CXCR3 (TNR3+). This receptor was obtained from a human donor in good health. Some clones in this sample may be carry-over from other donors' samples. V is TRBV5-5 and J is TRBJ2-1; there is no DNA to check the TCRdb D call of TRBD1. This CDR3 is CASSPGLLLKYNEQFF.